This TCR beta chain originates from a study of blood T cell repertoires in COVID-19. Study at large: Samples taken during acute and convalescent COVID-19 were collected in the United States, Italy and Spain.

The V and J ends lost 5 bases and 4 bases, in that order; junction bases with no gene match: 4. The CDR3 spans 13 residues. Germline V gene lookup returns CDR1 SQVTM and CDR2 ANQGSEA. This table comes from immunoSEQ multiplex PCR, and its TCRdb copy is limited to in-frame clones, with some not included. The sample shows some 240,000 clones, roughly 89% of them seen only once. This chain links TRBV29-1 with TRBJ2-1, with 8 bases that match TRBD1. This clonotype was sampled from a woman aged 40 to 50 who had recovered from COVID-19. The sequenced sample consisted of peripheral blood. CDR3 sequence reads: CSVTRTGYNEQFF. The CDR3 bases are TGCAGCGTTACCCGGACAGGGTACAATGAGCAGTTCTTC.